This passage covers 4 T cell receptor beta chains from one sample sequenced in a study of blood T cell repertoires in COVID-19. Data came from immunoSEQ multiplex PCR; TCRdb stores just in-frame clones and leaves some out. The sample contains roughly 250,000 clones, less than 90% of which appear only once. Specimen: peripheral blood. The origin of the receptors is a woman aged 40 to 49 who had recovered from COVID-19.

This rearrangement joins TRBV18 to TRBJ1-1; D gene unclear. V lost 3 bases, J lost 5 bases, and 10 bases lay in between. CDR1 KGHSH and CDR2 LQKENI come from the germline V gene. This CDR3 has 13 amino acids. CDR3 sequence reads: CASSPETGTEAFF. The CDR3, as DNA: TGTGCCAGCTCACCTGAAACGGGGACTGAAGCTTTCTTT.

The V gene is TRBV7-9, the J gene TRBJ2-3; maybe TRBD2 (6 bases). Deletions cut 7 bases from V and 6 bases from J, with 11 bases between. The CDR3 loop spans 12 amino acids. The germline V gene has CDR1 SEHNR and CDR2 FQNEAQ (reference sequence). As DNA, the CDR3 is TGTGCCAGCACCCTGGAGGGGGATACGCAGTATTTT. Its translation: CASTLEGDTQYF.

The rearrangement links TRBV3-1 (or the pseudogene TRBV3-2) to TRBJ2-5, with 8 positions matching TRBD2. The CDR3 is 15 residues long. Germline CDR1 is LGHDT and CDR2 is YNNKEL (reference sequence). Trimming at V came to 5 bases and at J to 7 bases, leaving 12 bases not matched to a gene. The CDR3 spells CASSARGVPGGTQYF. The CDR3 region has the DNA TGTGCCAGCAGCGCGCGGGGGGTCCCCGGAGGGACCCAGTACTTC.

The V and J genes are TRBV7-9 and TRBJ2-1; D is possibly TRBD1 (6 bases). This CDR3 region has 14 residues. Looked up from germline, CDR1 is SEHNR and CDR2 is FQNEAQ (reference sequence). V lost 5 bases and J lost 5, with 13 bases in between. The CDR3 region is CASSPQGPDNEQFF. CDR3 sequence (DNA): TGTGCCAGCAGCCCCCAGGGGCCAGACAATGAGCAGTTCTTC.